Each of the 7 T cell receptor beta chains below was sequenced from the same sample in a study of cytomegalovirus exposure and HLA in healthy donors. Measured with immunoSEQ multiplex PCR; TCRdb has only the in-frame clones, and not every one. The sample consists of approximately 58,000 clones, approximately 95% of them appearing once. Sequences were obtained from PBMCs. All receptors derive from a woman under 30 in good health and CMV-seropositive.

The genes are TRBV28 and TRBJ1-5; D ambiguous. Trimming removed 2 bases at V and 3 bases at J, with 8 bases between. The germline CDR1 and CDR2 sequences are MDHEN and SYDVKM. The length of the CDR3 is 14 residues. CDR3 DNA sequence: TGTGCCAGCAGTTTAAGAGGATACAATCAGCCCCAGCATTTT. It translates to CASSLRGYNQPQHF. The entire variable domain, with the rest obtained from reference TRBV28 and TRBJ1-5, is as follows: DVKVTQSSRYLVKRTGEKVFLECVQDMDHENMFWYRQDPGLGLRLIYFSYDVKMKEKGDIPEGYSVSREKKERFSLILESASTNQTSMYLCASSLRGYNQPQHFGDGTRLSIL.

This clone was detected once. The chain couples TRBV5-6 to TRBJ1-6; D is unresolved. Germline assignment: CDR1 SGHDT and CDR2 YYEEEE. CDR3 length: 16 residues. Trimming removed 0 bases from V and 3 bases from J, with 10 bases in between. CDR3: CASSLAPHSYNSPLHF. The CDR3 DNA follows: TGTGCCAGCAGCTTGGCCCCCCACAGCTATAATTCACCCCTCCACTTT.

The J gene is TRBJ2-2, the V gene TRBV5-1, with 8 bases identical to TRBD2. This CDR3 has 16 amino acids. Losses at the gene ends were 2 bases for V and 0 bases for J; bases not matched to a gene: 3. Germline V gene lookup returns CDR1 SGHRS and CDR2 YFSETQ. The CDR3 region is CASSFSGGANTGELFF. DNA of the CDR3: TGCGCCAGCAGCTTTTCGGGAGGGGCGAACACCGGGGAGCTGTTTTTT.

This clone was detected a few times. The chain links TRBV7-7 to TRBJ2-1, with a tentative D call TRBD2 (5 bases). The CDR3 extends over 15 amino acids. Germline lookup yields CDR1 SSHAT and CDR2 FNYEAQ (reference sequence). The V and J ends lost 0 bases and 0 bases respectively, with 6 bases between them. This CDR3 is CASSLAGSSYNEQFF. CDR3 nucleotide sequence: TGTGCCAGCAGCTTAGCGGGGAGCTCCTACAATGAGCAGTTCTTC.

The chain joins TRBV10-3 to TRBJ1-5; D unresolved. The CDR3 extends over 14 amino acids. The germline V gene has CDR1 ENHRY and CDR2 SYGVKD. V lost 0 bases and J 4 bases, leaving 7 bases between the germline ends. CDR3 sequence: CAISESGENQPQHF. CDR3 bases: TGTGCCATCAGTGAGTCTGGAGAGAATCAGCCCCAGCATTTT.

This sequence joins TRBV4-2 and TRBJ2-7; TRBD2 matches at 8 bases. The junction had 5 bases not matched to a gene; V was cut back by 4 bases and J by 3 bases. This CDR3 region has 14 residues. Germline CDR1 is LGHNA and CDR2 is YNFKEQ. CDR3 amino acids: CASSPRTSRYEQYF. The CDR3 DNA follows: TGTGCCAGCAGCCCACGGACTAGCCGCTACGAGCAGTACTTC.

This rearrangement joins TRBV21-1 to TRBJ1-1; the D call of TRBD1 is as the table states it, not checked on the DNA. TRBV21-1 is a known pseudogene. The CDR3 runs to 20 residues. Here the CDR3 DNA reads TGTGCCAGCAGCAAAGCGCTAACTTGGGGGACAGGGGGCGCGAACACTGAAGCTTTCTTT. This translates into CASSKALTWGTGGANTEAFF.